This is a list of T cell receptor beta chains from one sample in a study of post-analysis software for immune sequencing data. TCRdb fed the PCR reads into MiXCR, producing one record per CDR3 protein. Here the sample spans 550,000 to 700,000 distinct CDR3 sequences, roughly 45% being singletons. Sequenced material: blood. The source is a girl between 10 and 17 years old with multiple sclerosis. Each CDR3 is given with its conserved first and last residue. A D gene is named only where the DNA matches it firmly. Clone size appears in some rows only: once, few, many, or a class for an expanded clone.

once	TRBJ2-7	16	TRBD2	TRBV5-1	TGCGCCAGCAGCCCCGGGACTAGCGGGTTTATCAACGAGCAGTACTTC	CASSPGTSGFINEQYF
-	TRBJ2-5	16	-	TRBV5-5	TGTGCCAGCAGCTTGGGCGGAACAGCTTCGGGTGAGACCCAGTACTTC	CASSLGGTASGETQYF
-	TRBJ2-1	15	TRBD1	TRBV7-8	TGTGCCAGCAGCCCCGACAGGGGTTCCGACAATGAGCAGTTCTTC	CASSPDRGSDNEQFF
few	TRBJ2-5	16	TRBD2	TRBV13	TGTGCCAGCAGCCCTGCTGGAGCGGGGGGTTCCTGGGAGCAGTACTTC	CASSPAGAGGSWEQYF
-	TRBJ2-3	15	-	TRBV9	TGTGCCAGCAGCGTAGGGGTTACTAGCACAGATACGCAGTATTTT	CASSVGVTSTDTQYF
few	TRBJ2-3	16	-	TRBV7-2	TGTGCCAGCAGCTTAGGGCCTCTGGGGTCCGCAGATACGCAGTATTTT	CASSLGPLGSADTQYF
few	TRBJ2-7	14	-	TRBV12-3/TRBV12-4	TGTGCCAGCAGTTCCCCCCCGGAATCCTACGAGCAGTACTTC	CASSSPPESYEQYF
once	TRBJ1-2	16	TRBD1	TRBV9	TGTGCCAGCAGCGAGCCCCAGGGGACAGGGGACTATGGCTACACCTTC	CASSEPQGTGDYGYTF
-	TRBJ1-4	14	TRBD1	TRBV12-3/TRBV12-4	TGTGCCAGCAGACCCGCAGGGGGCCTTGAAAAACTGTTTTTT	CASRPAGGLEKLFF
few	TRBJ1-6	14	-	TRBV12-3/TRBV12-4	TGTGCCAGCAGATTGGACAGCTTTAATTCACCCCTCCACTTT	CASRLDSFNSPLHF
-	TRBJ2-3	13	-	TRBV19	TGTGCCAGTAGTATTACCCTTAAAGATACGCAGTATTTT	CASSITLKDTQYF
-	TRBJ1-1	15	-	TRBV12-3/TRBV12-4	TGTGCCAGCAGTCCCATGACAGGTATGAACACTGAAGCTTTCTTT	CASSPMTGMNTEAFF
-	TRBJ1-2	13	-	TRBV20-1	TGCAGTGCTACCCATCGACAGGACTATGGCTACACCTTC	CSATHRQDYGYTF
-	TRBJ2-1	13	-	TRBV3-1	TGTGCCAGCAGCCAAGCCGTGTTGGCTGAGCAGTTCTTC	CASSQAVLAEQFF
-	TRBJ2-7	14	-	TRBV12-3/TRBV12-4	TGTGCCAGCAGTATGAGGACTTCTCCCTACGAGCAGTACTTC	CASSMRTSPYEQYF
few	TRBJ1-1	13	-	TRBV24-1	TGTGCCACCAGTGATTTAGGAGGGATTGAAGCTTTCTTT	CATSDLGGIEAFF
few	TRBJ1-5	14	TRBD1	TRBV6-5	TGTGCCAGCAGTTACTCGGGGACAGCTCAGCCCCAGCATTTT	CASSYSGTAQPQHF
-	TRBJ2-1	17	TRBD1	TRBV12-3/TRBV12-4	TGTGCCAGCAGTTTAGACGGACAGGGGCACTCCTACAATGAGCAGTTCTTC	CASSLDGQGHSYNEQFF
many	TRBJ2-7	14	-	TRBV12-3/TRBV12-4	TGTGCCAGCAGGCCCCAGGTCAGGAACTTCGAGCAGTACTTC	CASRPQVRNFEQYF
many	TRBJ2-3	15	TRBD2	TRBV6-4	TGTGCCAGCAGCGCTAGCGGGGGGGCCACAGATACGCAGTATTTT	CASSASGGATDTQYF
-	TRBJ2-7	16	-	TRBV5-6	TGTGCCAGCAGCTTGGGTGGGCTAGCGCCTACCTACGAGCAGTACTTC	CASSLGGLAPTYEQYF
-	TRBJ2-1	17	TRBD2	TRBV4-2	TGTGCCAGCAGCCAAGGTAAGGCGGGAGCGTCCTACAATGAGCAGTTCTTC	CASSQGKAGASYNEQFF
few	TRBJ2-1	17	-	TRBV24-1	TGTGCCACCAGTGATAGTAGACGGGGGTTCAGGGACAATGAGCAGTTCTTC	CATSDSRRGFRDNEQFF
few	TRBJ1-2	14	-	TRBV11-2	TGTGCCAGCAGCTTAGACTCCCCTAACTATGGCTACACCTTC	CASSLDSPNYGYTF
-	TRBJ2-7	15	-	TRBV7-9	TGTGCCAGCAGCCGAACAACAGGGACGGAGTACGAGCAGTACTTC	CASSRTTGTEYEQYF
-	TRBJ2-1	16	-	TRBV7-6	TGTGCCAGCAGCCGCAGGGCGGGCCCCCGCGGGAATGAGCAGTTCTTC	CASSRRAGPRGNEQFF
-	TRBJ2-7	15	TRBD2	TRBV7-2	TGTGCCAGCAGCGCCGGGACTAGCGCCTACTACGAGCAGTACTTC	CASSAGTSAYYEQYF
-	TRBJ2-7	14	TRBD1	TRBV9	TGTGCCAGCAGCGTAAGAGGACAGGGATACGAGCAGTACTTC	CASSVRGQGYEQYF
few	TRBJ2-2	17	TRBD2	TRBV5-1	TGCGCCAGCAGCTTGGCGGCGGGGGGACTGACCACCGGGGAGCTGTTTTTT	CASSLAAGGLTTGELFF
-	TRBJ2-5	13	-	TRBV20-1	TGCAGTGCTCCGGTAGGGCAGATGGAGACCCAGTACTTC	CSAPVGQMETQYF
few	TRBJ2-3	14	-	TRBV12-3/TRBV12-4	TGCGCCAGCAGCTTGTCCTCGGGCACAGATACGCAGTATTTT	CASSLSSGTDTQYF
few	TRBJ1-2	11	-	TRBV29-1	TGCAGCGTTCTGGACAGATATGGCTACACCTTC	CSVLDRYGYTF
few	TRBJ2-3	15	-	TRBV7-8	TGTGCCAGCAGCCCCCGGGACGGGGCTACAGATACGCAGTATTTT	CASSPRDGATDTQYF
-	TRBJ1-4	15	TRBD1	TRBV9	TGTGCCAGCGGGGGGACAGGGAGTACTAATGAAAAACTGTTTTTT	CASGGTGSTNEKLFF
-	TRBJ2-1	15	TRBD2	TRBV29-1	TGCAGCGTTGAGGAGCGGGGGGGGACCTACAATGAGCAGTTCTTC	CSVEERGGTYNEQFF
-	TRBJ2-7	14	-	TRBV11-3	TGTGCCAGCAGCTTAAGGGAGGCAACCTACGAGCAGTACTTC	CASSLREATYEQYF
-	TRBJ2-3	14	TRBD1	TRBV24-1	TGTGCCACCAGACAGGGGGCGCCGACAGATACGCAGTATTTT	CATRQGAPTDTQYF
few	TRBJ2-5	11	-	TRBV20-1	TGCAGCGTGCGGATGGAAGAGACCCAGTACTTC	CSVRMEETQYF
-	TRBJ2-2	13	-	TRBV9	TGTGCCAGCAGCCCCCCCTACCCGGCTGAGCTGTTTTTT	CASSPPYPAELFF
-	TRBJ2-1	13	TRBD1	TRBV5-6	TGTGCCAGCAGCTTTACAGGGGGGAATGAGCAGTTCTTC	CASSFTGGNEQFF
-	TRBJ1-2	14	-	TRBV19	TGTGCCAGTAGTAATCGACAGGAGAACTATGGCTACACCTTC	CASSNRQENYGYTF
-	TRBJ2-5	14	TRBD2	TRBV5-1	TGCGCCAGCAGCTTGGAATCGGCGGGAGGCCCCCGGTACTTC	CASSLESAGGPRYF
-	TRBJ2-7	14	TRBD1	TRBV6-1	TGTGCCAGCAGTGCGGACAGGGGAGGACGCGAGCAGTACTTC	CASSADRGGREQYF
few	TRBJ1-1	13	-	TRBV12-3/TRBV12-4	TGTGCCAGCAGTTCAGGGGTGTGGACTGAAGCTTTCTTT	CASSSGVWTEAFF
-	TRBJ2-3	13	-	TRBV12-3/TRBV12-4	TGTGCCAGCAGTAGGGGACCCTCAGATACGCAGTATTTT	CASSRGPSDTQYF
once	TRBJ2-1	12	-	TRBV12-3/TRBV12-4	TGTGCCAGCAGTCGGAGTATCAATGAGCAGTTCTTC	CASSRSINEQFF
-	TRBJ2-5	13	-	TRBV5-5	TGTGCCAGCAGCTCCGGCAGCCGGGGGACCCAGTACTTC	CASSSGSRGTQYF
once	TRBJ2-5	12	-	TRBV29-1	TGCAGCGTTTTAGACTACCAAGAGACCCAGTACTTC	CSVLDYQETQYF
few	TRBJ2-1	12	-	TRBV24-1	TGTGCCACCAGGGAAGGGGAGGACGAGCAGTTCTTC	CATREGEDEQFF
few	TRBJ1-5	14	-	TRBV20-1	TGCAGTGCCTCCACATCCCGTATCAATCAGCCCCAGCATTTT	CSASTSRINQPQHF
once	TRBJ2-7	14	TRBD1	TRBV20-1	TGCAGTGCTAGTAGGGCAGGGGGCTTGAACGAGCAGTACTTC	CSASRAGGLNEQYF
-	TRBJ1-4	12	-	TRBV12-3/TRBV12-4	TGTGCCAGCAATTCCCGCAATGAAAAACTGTTTTTT	CASNSRNEKLFF
once	TRBJ1-2	14	TRBD1	TRBV15	TGTGCCACCAGCAGGACAGGGACTAACTATGGCTACACCTTC	CATSRTGTNYGYTF
-	TRBJ2-1	13	-	TRBV4-1	TGCGCCAGCAGCCAACGCACCGGGGGTGAGCAGTTCTTC	CASSQRTGGEQFF
-	TRBJ2-7	15	-	TRBV5-1	TGCGCCAGCAGCTTGGGCGGGACCGCCCGGAGGGAGCAGTACTTC	CASSLGGTARREQYF